The T cell receptor (beta chain) described here comes from a study of T cell responses to AZD1222 COVID-19 vaccine. Findings of the study overall: Donors, mostly white British, included more females; clonal diversity was possibly underestimated. Without day 14 samples, only post-peak T cell repertoires were studied.

The V and J ends lost 5 bases and 2 bases respectively, with 25 bases between them. Per the germline V gene, CDR1 is SGHVS and CDR2 is FQNEAQ. The CDR3 loop spans 18 amino acids. The method was immunoSEQ multiplex PCR; TCRdb's version includes in-frame clones alone and lacks a portion of them. This sample has over 140,000 clones, with over 85% found just once. For this clone: Its specificity is not known.

This sequence originates from an adult in good health. Material: peripheral blood, obtained on day 0 of AZD1222 vaccination. This rearrangement joins TRBV7-8 to TRBJ2-7, with TRBD1 as a possible D gene (5 bases). CDR3 coding DNA: TGTGCCAGCAGCCCTGAGCACGCCTTCGTGGGGCAGCCCTACGAGCAGTACTTC. Its translation is CASSPEHAFVGQPYEQYF.